One sample yielded the 25 T cell receptor beta chains listed below, sequenced in a study of T-cell memory formation after mild COVID-19. One entry per CDR3 protein results from TCRdb running MiXCR on the 5' RACE reads. The table shows approximately 350,000 distinct CDR3 sequences, with approximately 14% occurring only once. Sequencing was performed on PBMCs or a T cell subset sorted from them (not recorded which). The receptors shown here come from a man aged 18 to 29 who had mild COVID-19 (a few samples of this study predate the infection). Cell type and time point are not known.

V usage is TRBV24-1 and J usage is TRBJ2-2; no definite D call. The V gene's germline CDR1 is KGHDR and CDR2 SFDVKD. This CDR3 is 14 amino acids long. V lost 5 bases and J 1 base, leaving 7 bases between the germline ends. In DNA form, the CDR3 reads TGTGCCACCAGTGGAAAGGGGAACACCGGGGAGCTGTTTTTT. This gives the protein CATSGKGNTGELFF.

This clonotype has at least ten counts. The rearrangement uses TRBV12-3 or TRBV12-4 and TRBJ2-7; D gene uncertain. Trimming removed 2 bases from V and 6 bases from J, with 14 bases in between. The CDR3 totals 14 residues. CDR3 region: CASSLRVGNGEQYF. The CDR3 DNA reads as TGTGCCAGCAGTTTAAGGGTCGGAAACGGCGAGCAGTACTTC.

This clonotype was detected many times. The V call is TRBV4-3, the J call TRBJ2-5; the D gene could be TRBD1 or TRBD2 (5 bases each). The germline V gene encodes CDR1 LGHNA and CDR2 YSLEER. The CDR3 loop spans 16 amino acids. Trimming took 1 base from V and 5 from J, leaving 17 bases between them. This CDR3 reads CASSQVGRDGDETQYF. The CDR3 region has the DNA TGCGCCAGCAGCCAAGTCGGCCGGGACGGCGACGAGACCCAGTACTTC.

The chain is built from TRBV7-3 and TRBJ2-1; D not certain. Germline CDR1 and CDR2: SGHTA and FQGTGA. The CDR3 contains 12 residues. Trimming took 5 bases from V and 5 from J, leaving 7 bases between them. CDR3 in DNA: TGTGCCAGCAGCGATCCAAACAATGAGCAGTTCTTC. It specifies CASSDPNNEQFF.

This clonotype was observed at least ten times. V usage is TRBV5-6 and J usage is TRBJ2-5; D is ambiguous. The CDR3 consists of 14 residues. Germline V CDR1 and CDR2: SGHDT, YYEEEE. V lost 4 bases, J lost 5 bases, and 15 bases lay in between. CDR3 region: CASSAEEEWETQYF. The CDR3 DNA is TGTGCCAGCAGCGCAGAGGAAGAGTGGGAGACCCAGTACTTC.

This clonotype was recorded a few times. This rearrangement joins TRBV5-1 to TRBJ2-7, with TRBD1 matching over 8 bases. V shed 3 bases, J shed 2 bases, and the junction held 1 base outside the gene matches. The CDR3 is made up of 13 amino acids. Germline V gene lookup returns CDR1 SGHRS and CDR2 YFSETQ. The CDR3 bases are TGCGCCAGCAGCTCCAGGGGGCCCTACGAGCAGTACTTC. Translation gives CASSSRGPYEQYF.

This clonotype came up a few times. This chain uses TRBV25-1 with TRBJ2-1; tentatively, D is TRBD1 or TRBD2 (5 bases each). This CDR3 contains 15 residues. The V gene lost 8 bases and the J gene lost 4 bases, with 18 bases spanning the gap. Germline assignment: CDR1 MGHDK and CDR2 SYGVNS. The CDR3 DNA is TGTGCCAGCCAAGTGTTGGGACCTCCTTACAATGAGCAGTTCTTC. Translating gives CASQVLGPPYNEQFF.

CDR3 in amino acids: CASSWTATLGANVLTF. The CDR3 DNA reads as TGTGCCAGCAGTTGGACAGCCACTCTTGGGGCCAACGTCCTGACTTTC. V and J are TRBV12-3 or TRBV12-4 and TRBJ2-6; D is perhaps TRBD1 (6 bases). V lost 4 bases and J 3 bases, leaving 13 bases between the germline ends. The CDR3 is 16 residues long.

This chain joins TRBV6-2 or TRBV6-3 and TRBJ1-2, with a tentative D call TRBD1 (5 bases). Germline CDR1 reads MNHEY; CDR2 reads SVGEGT. The CDR3 totals 13 residues. Trimming pared 7 bases from V and 4 bases from J, leaving 13 bases between. The CDR3 is CASMTSGTYGYTF. The CDR3 DNA is TGTGCCAGCATGACCTCCGGGACCTATGGCTACACCTTC.

The V call is TRBV12-3 or TRBV12-4, the J call TRBJ1-6, with TRBD1 as a possible D gene (5 bases). This CDR3 spans 15 amino acids. Trimming cost V 6 bases and J 7 bases, with 16 bases left between them. This chain's CDR3 is CASSVDTGGNSPLHF. CDR3 nucleotides: TGTGCCAGCAGCGTCGACACGGGGGGGAATTCACCCCTCCACTTT.

Only a few counts were recorded for this clonotype. This sequence joins TRBV19 and TRBJ2-1; 10 bases are a match to TRBD2. The CDR3 sequence is 16 residues long. After removal of 5 bases from V and 4 bases from J, the junction contained 8 bases not matched to a gene. CDR1 and CDR2 (germline): LNHDA, SQIVND (reference sequence). The CDR3 bases are TGTGCCAGTAGTCGTCACAGCGGGGGGGGATACAATGAGCAGTTCTTC. Protein: CASSRHSGGGYNEQFF.

This clonotype turned up a few times. The chain carries TRBV7-3 and TRBJ2-1; possible D gene TRBD2, 5 bases. The V end lost 4 bases, the J end lost 4 bases, and 11 bases lay between the germline ends. CDR3 size: 14 residues. Germline V gene lookup returns CDR1 SGHTA and CDR2 FQGTGA. CDR3 nucleotides: TGTGCCAGCAGCTCTCTAGCCGAATACAATGAGCAGTTCTTC. Translating it yields CASSSLAEYNEQFF.

The chain joins TRBV5-1 to TRBJ2-2; a weak D match, TRBD2 (6 bases). Trimming cost V 5 bases and J 3 bases, with 14 bases left between them. CDR3 size: 15 residues. Germline values: CDR1 SGHRS, CDR2 YFSETQ. The CDR3 region has the DNA TGCGCCAGCAGGCGGGGCGAAGTGGACACCGGGGAGCTGTTTTTT. It specifies CASRRGEVDTGELFF.

A few counts support this clonotype. The chain joins TRBV4-3 to TRBJ2-3; 7 bases agree with TRBD2. CDR1 is LGHNA and CDR2 is YSLEER in the germline V gene. Trimming at V came to 0 bases and at J to 3 bases, leaving 6 bases not matched to a gene. The CDR3 spans 16 residues. The CDR3 spells CASSQEGVGGTDTQYF. The CDR3 bases are TGCGCCAGCAGCCAAGAAGGAGTCGGGGGGACAGATACGCAGTATTTT.

A few counts support this clonotype. The chain employs TRBV27 and TRBJ2-2; 7 nucleotides align to TRBD2. CDR1 is MNHEY, CDR2 SMNVEV, per germline (reference sequence). V was pared by 2 bases and J by 1 base, with 1 base of the junction left unmatched. The CDR3 extends over 15 amino acids. CDR3 nucleotides: TGTGCCAGCAGTTTACCGGGGGGGAACACCGGGGAGCTGTTTTTT. Its translation: CASSLPGGNTGELFF.

This chain joins TRBV6-6 and TRBJ2-7; either TRBD1 or TRBD2 may fit D (5 bases each). CDR3 length: 13 amino acids. Trimming stripped 10 bases from V and 4 bases from J, with 17 bases between. Germline CDR1 is MNHNY and CDR2 is SVGAGI (reference sequence). This CDR3 is CAIGRGTGYEQYF. In DNA form, the CDR3 reads TGTGCCATCGGAAGGGGAACGGGGTACGAGCAGTACTTC.

V usage is TRBV6-6 and J usage is TRBJ2-7; D perhaps matches TRBD1 (6 bases). Trimming took 0 bases from V and 7 from J, leaving 13 bases between them. Germline CDR1 and CDR2: MNHNY and SVGAGI (reference sequence). The CDR3 loop spans 14 amino acids. The CDR3 DNA is TGTGCCAGCAGTTACTCGGTGGGGGCTGGAGAGCAGTACGTC. Amino acids: CASSYSVGAGEQYV.

V usage is TRBV29-1 and J usage is TRBJ2-5; 7 nucleotides line up with TRBD1. The J segment lost 5 bases and the V segment lost 6 bases, leaving 9 bases of the junction unmatched. Germline lookup yields CDR1 SQVTM and CDR2 ANQGSEA. The CDR3 totals 13 residues. The CDR3 nucleotides read TGCAGCGTCCAAAAGACAGGGATCGAGACCCAGTACTTC. The encoded protein is CSVQKTGIETQYF.

Only a few counts were recorded for this clonotype. CDR3 residues: CASSLLGGSNEQFF. CDR3 sequence (DNA): TGTGCCAGCAGTTTACTGGGCGGGAGCAATGAGCAGTTCTTC. The chain carries TRBV28 and TRBJ2-1, with 7 bases lining up with TRBD2. The CDR3 totals 14 residues. V shed 2 bases and J 6 bases; nucleotides not matched to a gene: 4. Germline loops: CDR1 MDHEN, CDR2 SYDVKM.

There are a few counts of this clonotype. The rearrangement links TRBV27 to TRBJ2-7, with 7 bases lining up with TRBD2. The germline CDR1 and CDR2 sequences are MNHEY and SMNVEV (reference sequence). The CDR3 spans 15 residues. V shed 5 bases, J shed 4 bases, and the junction held 11 bases outside the gene matches. The CDR3 sequence: CASSRSPSGLYEQYF. The CDR3 coding sequence is TGTGCCAGCAGTCGTTCTCCTAGCGGCCTTTACGAGCAGTACTTC.

The chain recombines TRBV6-2 or TRBV6-3 with TRBJ1-5; D remains ambiguous. The germline V gene has CDR1 MNHEY and CDR2 SVGEGT. The CDR3 has 10 residues. Trimming removed 7 bases at V and 6 bases at J, with 4 bases between. The CDR3, as DNA: TGTGCCAGCAATTTTCAGCCCCAGCATTTT. Residues: CASNFQPQHF.

The J gene is TRBJ1-1, the V gene TRBV6-5, with D uncertain. This CDR3 is 11 amino acids long. Trimming took off 10 bases at V and 3 bases at J, with 9 bases between the two ends. From germline, CDR1 is MNHEY and CDR2 SVGAGI. Here the CDR3 DNA reads TGTGCCACCTCCGGGTACACTGAAGCTTTCTTT. Translating it yields CATSGYTEAFF.

This clonotype has a handful of counts. This chain connects TRBV5-1 to TRBJ1-3; D unresolved. CDR1 and CDR2 from the germline V gene are SGHRS and YFSETQ. V lost 2 bases and J lost 2, with 11 bases in between. The CDR3 is made up of 15 amino acids. CDR3 residues: CASSFNLLPGNTIYF. The CDR3 nucleotides read TGCGCCAGCAGCTTTAACCTCCTCCCTGGAAACACCATATATTTT. The whole variable domain, remainder taken from reference TRBV5-1 and TRBJ1-3, is KAGVTQTPRYLIKTRGQQVTLSCSPISGHRSVSWYQQTPGQGLQFLFEYFSETQRNKGNFPGRFSGRQFSNSRSEMNVSTLELGDSALYLCASSFNLLPGNTIYFGEGSWLTVV.

V gene TRBV6-5 combines with J gene TRBJ2-2; no clear D gene. Trimming cost V 0 bases and J 1 base, with 12 bases left between them. Germline lookup yields CDR1 MNHEY and CDR2 SVGAGI. The CDR3 is made up of 17 amino acids. The CDR3 DNA reads TGTGCCAGCAGTTACTCCGGTATAATTGTGAACACCGGGGAGCTGTTTTTT. It yields the protein CASSYSGIIVNTGELFF.

The gene calls are TRBV4-2 and TRBJ2-1; 9 nucleotides agree with TRBD2. Germline V gives CDR1 LGHNA, CDR2 YNFKEQ. With 0 bases clipped from V and 0 bases from J, the junction kept 6 bases outside the gene matches. This CDR3 comprises 18 residues. DNA for the CDR3: TGTGCCAGCAGCCAAGAGGGGCGGGGGGGCCCCTCCTACAATGAGCAGTTCTTC. Protein: CASSQEGRGGPSYNEQFF.